The clone carrying this T cell receptor beta chain was seen at least ten times. Its antigen is not known. V lost 0 bases and J lost 1, with 12 bases in between. The germline CDR1 and CDR2 sequences are LGHDT and YNNKEL (reference sequence). The CDR3 totals 16 residues. Arm-PCR with iRepertoire HTBI primers amplified the CDR3 regions for these TCR beta libraries. MiXCR was run by TCRdb on the multiplex PCR reads, yielding one entry per CDR3 protein. The data contain approximately 440,000 distinct CDR3 sequences, around 16% of them singletons. The data were taken from a study of regulatory T cells in long-lasting Graves disease. Points from the study as a whole: Persistent disease was associated with favored TRBV28 usage and with favored use of TRBJ1-2 and TRBJ2-5. Whereas about a thousand public clonotypes were shared by new patients, persistent patients shared more, at a few thousand.

Documented time point: newly diagnosed GD, antithyroid drugs for less than 3 months. PBMCs were the source of the RNA used for TCR sequencing. This sample also appeared in a second study, on T cells in Graves' hyperthyroidism and ophthalmopathy. That investigation notes: Researchers ran a first-round RT-PCR on the TCR CDR3 using the HTBI primer set.

The receptor was derived from a man between 40 and 49 years old with Graves disease. The V gene is TRBV3-1, the J gene TRBJ2-5; D remains ambiguous. Sequencing was performed on peripheral blood mononuclear cells (PBMCs), taken at new diagnosis, from a patient treated with antithyroid drugs. The CDR3 spells CASSQDIPGAQETQYF. The CDR3 nucleotides are TGTGCCAGCAGCCAAGACATACCGGGTGCCCAAGAGACCCAGTACTTC.